This T cell receptor (beta chain) was profiled in a study of blood T cells in healthy people across ages. PCR was performed a second time for about 7 to 11 cycles using a sample-barcoded 5' primer and a J-beta primer mix. TCRdb reprocessed the 5' RACE reads via MiXCR and lists one record per CDR3 protein. Here the sample spans about 1.6 million distinct CDR3 sequences, almost 35% being singletons. In its sample, this clonotype was seen a few times. The V and J ends lost 5 bases and 3 bases respectively, with 19 bases between them. This CDR3 spans 16 amino acids. Germline CDR1 reads MNHEY; CDR2 reads SVGAGI.

The sample consisted of blood. The chain is built from TRBV6-5 and TRBJ1-2; D gene unclear. This sequence was found in a young woman in good health. The CDR3 spells CASSLLAGTDYYGYTF. CDR3 nucleotides: TGTGCCAGCAGTCTTCTCGCGGGAACCGACTACTATGGCTACACCTTC.